This T cell receptor (beta chain) is drawn from a study of early T cells in non-severe SARS-CoV-2 infection. About this clonotype itself: Antigen specificity is unknown.

As part of library construction, unique molecular identifiers were attached to individual cDNA molecules. TCRdb recomputed calls from the 5' RACE reads with MiXCR, one row per CDR3 protein. Among more than 35,000 distinct CDR3 sequences listed, roughly 5% were seen once. The CDR3 runs 13 residues. Germline CDR1 is MRHNA and CDR2 is SNTAGT. V was shortened by 5 bases and J by 0 bases, with 7 bases between the two germline ends. General study findings and limits: CD4 and private specificities were missed by VDJdb matching, which favored anti-spike CD8 responses.

The origin of this receptor is an adult who was a healthcare worker with PCR-confirmed SARS-CoV-2 infection or an uninfected control (not recorded which). The sequenced material came from whole blood. The chain carries TRBV6-4 and TRBJ1-1; the D is unclear. CDR3 bases: TGTGCCAGCAGTCGCGTTGTGAACACTGAAGCTTTCTTT. This translates into CASSRVVNTEAFF.